Below are 26 T cell receptor beta chains sequenced from a single sample in a study of cytomegalovirus exposure and HLA in healthy donors. The method was immunoSEQ multiplex PCR; TCRdb's version includes in-frame clones alone and lacks a portion of them. The repertoire holds 150,000 to 200,000 clones, with roughly 84% as singletons. Sequenced sample: PBMCs. All receptors come from a man aged 18 to 30 in good health and CMV-seropositive.

This chain links TRBV5-1 with TRBJ1-1; D is perhaps TRBD1 (6 bases). CDR1 and CDR2 from the germline V gene are SGHRS and YFSETQ. This CDR3 is built from 16 residues. V lost 0 bases to trimming and J lost 2 bases, with 14 bases between them. The CDR3 nucleotides read TGCGCCAGCAGCTTGGAGAGGGGGGGGTCCAACACTGAAGCTTTCTTT. This encodes CASSLERGGSNTEAFF.

V usage is TRBV29-1 and J usage is TRBJ2-5; 16 bases fit TRBD2. Per the germline V gene, CDR1 is SQVTM and CDR2 is ANQGSEA. The CDR3 consists of 17 residues. Trimming at V came to 2 bases and at J to 2 bases, leaving 5 bases not matched to a gene. The CDR3 DNA follows: TGCAGCGTTGAAATGGGACTAGCGGGAGGGGAGCAAGAGACCCAGTACTTC. Its translation is CSVEMGLAGGEQETQYF.

This clone was observed once. This chain links TRBV28 with TRBJ1-4, with D maybe TRBD1 (5 bases). V gave up 7 bases and J gave up 7 bases, with 16 bases separating them. This CDR3 comprises 14 residues. Germline V lookup: CDR1 MDHEN, CDR2 SYDVKM. The CDR3 nucleotides read TGTGCCAGCAAAGGGGCCTACGTCGGTGAAAAACTGTTTTTT. This gives the protein CASKGAYVGEKLFF.

V and J are TRBV7-2 and TRBJ1-5, with D unresolved. The CDR3 has 15 amino acids. Trimming took 1 base from V and 0 from J, leaving 7 bases between them. Germline CDR1 reads SGHTA; CDR2 reads FQGNSA. The CDR3: CASSLGALSNQPQHF. In DNA, the CDR3 is TGTGCCAGCAGCTTAGGGGCCCTTAGCAATCAGCCCCAGCATTTT.

J is TRBJ2-1 and V is TRBV2; the D is unclear. Germline V gene sequence: CDR1 SNHLY, CDR2 FYNNEI. The length of the CDR3 is 14 residues. The V end was cut by 4 bases, the J end by 6 bases, with 13 bases between. DNA of the CDR3: TGTGCCAGCAGTGCTCGGCTAGATGTCAATGAGCAGTTCTTC. Translated: CASSARLDVNEQFF.

V usage is TRBV27 and J usage is TRBJ1-1; 8 bases line up with TRBD1. After removal of 7 bases from V and 4 bases from J, the junction contained 8 bases not matched to a gene. This CDR3 is built from 14 residues. Germline V gene data show CDR1 as MNHEY and CDR2 as SMNVEV (reference sequence). This CDR3 is CASNIRGPSTEAFF. The DNA for the CDR3 is TGTGCCAGCAATATCAGGGGGCCGAGCACTGAAGCTTTCTTT.

This sequence joins TRBV11-3 and TRBJ2-6; tentative D call: TRBD1 (5 bases). Germline V gives CDR1 SGHNT, CDR2 YENEEA. The CDR3 spans 14 residues. V lost 5 bases, J lost 2 bases, and 7 bases lay in between. This CDR3 reads CASSQGTGANVLTF. Written as DNA, the CDR3 is TGTGCCAGCAGCCAGGGAACTGGGGCCAACGTCCTGACTTTC.

The V and J genes are TRBV4-1 and TRBJ2-1, with 7 nucleotides matching TRBD2. The germline V gene has CDR1 MGHRA and CDR2 YSYEKL. V was pared by 4 bases and J by 8 bases, with 5 bases of the junction left unmatched. The CDR3 extends over 13 amino acids. The DNA for the CDR3 is TGCGCCAGCAGCCCTGGGACTACCGATGAGCAGTTCTTC. Translation gives CASSPGTTDEQFF.

The chain's CDR3 is CASRTGLEETQYF. The DNA of the CDR3 is TGTGCCAGCAGAACGGGACTAGAAGAGACCCAGTACTTC. V is TRBV27 and J is TRBJ2-5; 8 bases are shared with TRBD2. The CDR3 sequence is 13 residues long. J was trimmed by 3 bases and V by 6 bases; bases with no gene match: 3. Per the germline V gene, CDR1 is MNHEY and CDR2 is SMNVEV (reference sequence).

This clone came up many times. J is TRBJ2-1 and V is TRBV4-3; D is perhaps TRBD2 (6 bases). V lost 0 bases and J 0 bases, leaving 6 bases between the germline ends. This CDR3 region has 15 residues. The germline V gene encodes CDR1 LGHNA and CDR2 YSLEER. The CDR3 sequence: CASSQEEGSYNEQFF. CDR3 in DNA: TGCGCCAGCAGCCAAGAGGAGGGCTCCTACAATGAGCAGTTCTTC.

The CDR3 protein is CASGLWIGQTSYEQYF. For the CDR3, the DNA is TGTGCTAGTGGTTTGTGGATCGGACAGACATCCTACGAGCAGTACTTC. The chain carries TRBV12-5 and TRBJ2-7; D possibly corresponds to TRBD1 (6 bases). The V end lost 2 bases, the J end lost 1 base, and 15 bases lay between the germline ends. CDR1 is LGHNT, CDR2 FRNRAP, per germline. The CDR3 spans 16 residues.

The chain is built from TRBV28 and TRBJ2-7, with TRBD2 as a possible D gene (6 bases). Per germline, CDR1 MDHEN and CDR2 SYDVKM. Trimming pared 6 bases from V and 4 bases from J, leaving 22 bases between. The CDR3 spans 16 residues. CDR3 sequence reads: CASRFGTSGYYYEQYF. As DNA, the CDR3 is TGTGCCAGCAGATTTGGGACTTCTGGATACTATTACGAGCAGTACTTC.

This clone came up once. The CDR3 bases are TGTGCCAGCAGTTTTTCTCGGGCAGGGGTCGGTGAAAAACTGTTTTTT. Translating it yields CASSFSRAGVGEKLFF. This sequence joins TRBV27 and TRBJ1-4; the D gene is possibly TRBD1 (6 bases). The CDR3 covers 16 residues. Germline CDR1 is MNHEY and CDR2 is SMNVEV (reference sequence). Trimming cost V 3 bases and J 7 bases, with 18 bases left between them.

The CDR3 region has the DNA TGTGCCAGCAGTCCCCGCGGAGGGGCCAACGTCCTGACTTTC. The encoded protein is CASSPRGGANVLTF. The gene calls are TRBV27 and TRBJ2-6; the D is unclear. Germline CDR1 MNHEY, CDR2 SMNVEV (reference sequence). The CDR3 is made up of 14 amino acids. V lost 5 bases, J lost 4 bases, and 9 bases lay in between. Full variable domain (missing parts from reference TRBV27 and TRBJ2-6): EAQVTQNPRYLITVTGKKLTVTCSQNMNHEYMSWYRQDPGLGLRQIYYSMNVEVTDKGDVPEGYKVSRKEKRNFPLILESPSPNQTSLYFCASSPRGGANVLTFGAGSRLTVL.

The gene calls are TRBV6-4 and TRBJ1-2, with 7 bases fitting TRBD1. CDR3 length: 13 residues. Germline values: CDR1 MRHNA, CDR2 SNTAGT. V lost 5 bases to trimming and J lost 7 bases; unmatched junction nucleotides: 7. The CDR3 loop is CASSPGGSGGYTF. The DNA for the CDR3 is TGTGCCAGCAGTCCAGGGGGTAGCGGTGGCTACACCTTC.

The rearrangement joins TRBV19 to TRBJ1-2; a weak D match, TRBD1 (5 bases). V was trimmed by 2 bases and J by 4 bases, leaving 20 bases between them. The CDR3 totals 17 residues. From germline, CDR1 is LNHDA and CDR2 SQIVND (reference sequence). The CDR3 coding sequence is TGTGCCAGTAGTATATCGGTTTCGCAGGGCTGGAGCTATGGCTACACCTTC. It specifies CASSISVSQGWSYGYTF.

The rearrangement links TRBV6-4 to TRBJ2-1; D is possibly TRBD2 (5 bases). Germline V gene sequence: CDR1 MRHNA, CDR2 SNTAGT. The CDR3 extends over 16 amino acids. The V end lost 0 bases, the J end lost 5 bases, and 14 bases lay between the germline ends. The CDR3 here is CASSDSFEGANNEQFF. CDR3 sequence (DNA): TGTGCCAGCAGTGACTCCTTTGAGGGAGCCAACAATGAGCAGTTCTTC.

The chain employs TRBV28 and TRBJ1-2; 7 nucleotides match TRBD1. The junction had 0 bases not matched to a gene; V was cut back by 2 bases and J by 3 bases. The germline V gene has CDR1 MDHEN and CDR2 SYDVKM. This CDR3 is built from 13 residues. For the CDR3, the DNA is TGTGCCAGCAGTTTAGGGACAGACTATGGCTACACCTTC. The encoded protein is CASSLGTDYGYTF.

The V and J genes are TRBV27 and TRBJ2-1, with 9 bases aligning to TRBD1. The CDR3 totals 15 residues. The junction had 0 bases not matched to a gene; V was cut back by 2 bases and J by 1 base. The V gene's germline CDR1 is MNHEY and CDR2 SMNVEV (reference sequence). CDR3 protein: CASSLDRGSYNEQFF. In DNA form, the CDR3 reads TGTGCCAGCAGTTTAGACAGGGGGTCCTACAATGAGCAGTTCTTC.

The CDR3 DNA reads TGTGCCAGCAGCTTAGGACAGGCTAACACTGAAGCTTTCTTT. Amino acids: CASSLGQANTEAFF. The chain combines TRBV11-2 with TRBJ1-1; D may be TRBD1 (6 bases). The CDR3 loop spans 14 amino acids. Deletions cut 1 base from V and 2 bases from J, with 8 bases between. The V gene's germline CDR1 is SGHAT and CDR2 FQNNGV.

This clone was recorded only once. The genes are TRBV28 and TRBJ2-1; 10 nucleotides align to TRBD2. The germline CDR1 and CDR2 sequences are MDHEN and SYDVKM. V shed 8 bases, J shed 8 bases, and the junction held 9 bases outside the gene matches. The CDR3 loop spans 14 amino acids. The DNA for the CDR3 is TGTGCCAGCCGCTTTAGCGGGAGGCTCGATGAGCAGTTCTTC. Residues: CASRFSGRLDEQFF.

This clone was detected only a few times. The gene calls are TRBV5-4 and TRBJ1-2, with TRBD1 identical over 7 bases. This CDR3 contains 16 residues. The germline V gene encodes CDR1 SGHNT and CDR2 YYREEE (reference sequence). After removal of 4 bases from V and 1 base from J, the junction contained 10 bases not matched to a gene. CDR3 protein: CASSQERGQNNYGYTF. Here the CDR3 DNA reads TGTGCCAGCAGCCAAGAGAGGGGACAGAATAACTATGGCTACACCTTC. The variable domain in full, with the rest retrieved from reference TRBV5-4 and TRBJ1-2, is ETGVTQSPTHLIKTRGQQVTLRCSSQSGHNTVSWYQQALGQGPQFIFQYYREEENGRGNFPPRFSGLQFPNYSSELNVNALELDDSALYLCASSQERGQNNYGYTFGSGTRLTVV.

The CDR3 loop reads CASSPLTGQTEQFF. CDR3 nucleotides: TGTGCCAGCAGCCCACTCACAGGACAGACTGAGCAGTTCTTC. The J gene is TRBJ2-1, the V gene TRBV4-2; D is possibly TRBD1 (6 bases). Germline V gene lookup returns CDR1 LGHNA and CDR2 YNFKEQ. The V gene lost 4 bases and the J gene lost 9 bases, with 16 bases spanning the gap. The CDR3 loop spans 14 amino acids.

The chain joins TRBV28 to TRBJ2-7; D unclear. CDR1 and CDR2 (germline): MDHEN, SYDVKM. Between the trimmed V and J ends, which lost 8 bases and 4 bases, there was a span of 12 bases. The CDR3 totals 12 residues. CDR3 region: CASGLTDYEQYF. As DNA, the CDR3 is TGTGCCAGCGGCCTTACAGATTACGAGCAGTACTTC.

The rearrangement links TRBV5-4 to TRBJ2-3; weak D call: TRBD1 (6 bases). Germline V gene sequence: CDR1 SGHNT, CDR2 YYREEE (reference sequence). The CDR3 is made up of 17 amino acids. Trimming shortened V by 0 bases and J by 1 base, and 15 bases separated the two germline ends. CDR3 in DNA: TGTGCCAGCAGCTTGGTAGGGAGAGGGGGTGGCACAGATACGCAGTATTTT. Encoded protein: CASSLVGRGGGTDTQYF.

The V gene is TRBV9, the J gene TRBJ1-1; 8 bases match TRBD1. V lost 4 bases and J lost 8; bases outside the gene matches: 10. The CDR3 is made up of 14 amino acids. In germline, CDR1 is SGDLS, CDR2 YYNGEE. DNA for the CDR3: TGTGCCAGCAGCCACACTACAGGGGGGGAGGAAGCTTTCTTT. It codes for CASSHTTGGEEAFF.